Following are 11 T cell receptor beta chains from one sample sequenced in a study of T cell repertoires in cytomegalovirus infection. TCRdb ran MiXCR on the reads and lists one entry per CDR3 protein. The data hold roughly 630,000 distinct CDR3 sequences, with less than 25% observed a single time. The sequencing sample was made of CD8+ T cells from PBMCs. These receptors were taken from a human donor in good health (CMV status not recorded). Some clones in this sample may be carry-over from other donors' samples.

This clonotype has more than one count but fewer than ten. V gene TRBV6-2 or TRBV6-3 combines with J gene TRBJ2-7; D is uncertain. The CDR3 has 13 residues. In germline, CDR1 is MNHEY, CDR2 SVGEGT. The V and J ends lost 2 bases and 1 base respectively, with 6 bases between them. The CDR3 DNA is TGTGCCAGCAGTTACCAGGCGTCCTACGAGCAGTACGTC. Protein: CASSYQASYEQYV.

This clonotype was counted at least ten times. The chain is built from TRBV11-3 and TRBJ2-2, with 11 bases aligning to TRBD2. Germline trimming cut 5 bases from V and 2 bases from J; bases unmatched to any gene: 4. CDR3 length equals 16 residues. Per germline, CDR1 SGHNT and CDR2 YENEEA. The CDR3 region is CASSQTSGVNTGELFF. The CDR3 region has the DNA TGTGCCAGCAGCCAGACTAGCGGGGTTAACACCGGGGAGCTGTTTTTT.

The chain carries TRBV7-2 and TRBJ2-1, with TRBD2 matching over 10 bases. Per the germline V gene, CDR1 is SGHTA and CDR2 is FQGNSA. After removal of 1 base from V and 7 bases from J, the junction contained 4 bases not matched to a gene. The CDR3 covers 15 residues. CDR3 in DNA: TGTGCCAGCAGCTTAGATAGCGGGGGGTCTAATGAGCAGTTCTTC. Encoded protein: CASSLDSGGSNEQFF.

The CDR3 spells CASSYNPWASGDDNEQFF. The CDR3 DNA follows: TGTGCCAGCAGTTACAATCCCTGGGCTAGCGGGGACGACAATGAGCAGTTCTTC. This chain connects TRBV6-6 to TRBJ2-1; 9 bases are shared with TRBD2. The CDR3 is 18 amino acids. Losses at the gene ends were 2 bases for V and 5 bases for J; bases not matched to a gene: 13. The germline V gene encodes CDR1 MNHNY and CDR2 SVGAGI (reference sequence).

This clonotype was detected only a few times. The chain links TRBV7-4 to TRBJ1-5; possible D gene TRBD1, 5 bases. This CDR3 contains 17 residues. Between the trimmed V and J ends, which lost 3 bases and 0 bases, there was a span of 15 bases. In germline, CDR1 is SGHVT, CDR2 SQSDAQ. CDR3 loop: CASSLGGSGISNQPQHF. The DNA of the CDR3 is TGTGCCAGCAGCTTGGGGGGATCGGGTATTAGCAATCAGCCCCAGCATTTT.

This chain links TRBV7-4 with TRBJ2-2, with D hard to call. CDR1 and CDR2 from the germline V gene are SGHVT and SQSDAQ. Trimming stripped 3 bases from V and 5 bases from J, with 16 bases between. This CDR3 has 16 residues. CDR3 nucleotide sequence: TGTGCCAGCAGCTTTACGGGCAGAAGCGAGACCGGGGAGCTGTTTTTT. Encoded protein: CASSFTGRSETGELFF. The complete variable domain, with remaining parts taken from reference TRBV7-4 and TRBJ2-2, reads GAGVSQSPRYKVAKRGRDVALRCDSISGHVTLYWYRQTLGQGSEVLTYSQSDAQRDKSGRPSGRFSAERPERSVSTLKIQRTEQGDSAVYLCASSFTGRSETGELFFGEGSRLTVL.

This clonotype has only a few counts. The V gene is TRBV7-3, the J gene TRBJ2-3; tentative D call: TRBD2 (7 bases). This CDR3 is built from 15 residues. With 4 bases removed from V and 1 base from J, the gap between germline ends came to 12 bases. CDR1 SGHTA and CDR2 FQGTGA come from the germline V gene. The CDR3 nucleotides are TGTGCCAGCAGCTCAGGAGGGGGGGGCACAGATACGCAGTATTTT. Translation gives CASSSGGGGTDTQYF.

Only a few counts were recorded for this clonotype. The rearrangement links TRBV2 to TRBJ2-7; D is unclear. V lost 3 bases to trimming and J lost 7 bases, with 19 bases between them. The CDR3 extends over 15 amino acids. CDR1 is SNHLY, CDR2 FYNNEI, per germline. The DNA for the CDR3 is TGTGCCAGCAGTGACCTCGAGGACGCCCGGTATGAGCAGTACTTC. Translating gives CASSDLEDARYEQYF.

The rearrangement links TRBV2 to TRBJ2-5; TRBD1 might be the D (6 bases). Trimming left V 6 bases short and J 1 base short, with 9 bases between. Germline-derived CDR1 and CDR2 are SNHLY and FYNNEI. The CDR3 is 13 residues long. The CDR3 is CASRGTLQETQYF. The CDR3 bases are TGTGCCAGCAGGGGGACACTCCAAGAGACCCAGTACTTC.

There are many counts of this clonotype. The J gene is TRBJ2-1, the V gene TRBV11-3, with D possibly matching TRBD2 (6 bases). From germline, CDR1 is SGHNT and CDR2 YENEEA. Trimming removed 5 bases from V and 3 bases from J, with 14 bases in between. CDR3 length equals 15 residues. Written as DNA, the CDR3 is TGTGCCAGCAGCACCCGGGAGCCCCGCTACAATGAGCAGTTCTTC. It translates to CASSTREPRYNEQFF. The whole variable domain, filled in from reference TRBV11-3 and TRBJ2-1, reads EAGVVQSPRYKIIEKKQPVAFWCNPISGHNTLYWYLQNLGQGPELLIRYENEEAVDDSQLPKDRFSAERLKGVDSTLKIQPAELGDSAVYLCASSTREPRYNEQFFGPGTRLTVL.

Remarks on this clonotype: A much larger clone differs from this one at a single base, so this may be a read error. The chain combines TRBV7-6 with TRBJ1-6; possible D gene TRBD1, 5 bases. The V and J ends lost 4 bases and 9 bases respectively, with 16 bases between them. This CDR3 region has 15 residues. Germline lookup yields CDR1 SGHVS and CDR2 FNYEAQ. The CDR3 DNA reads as TGTGCCAGCAGCTCGGAACCGGGGACTAGTTCACCCCTCCACTTT. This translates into CASSSEPGTSSPLHF.